The 13 T cell receptor beta chains presented below share a single source sample, sequenced in a study of beta chain features in type 1 diabetes. Their recognized antigens are unknown. Study-wide results and limits: The study found moderately but significantly shorter TCRB CDR3s in all four CD4+ subsets of Type 1 diabetes patients.

The sequenced template was cDNA made from the entire isolated RNA. Data came from immunoSEQ multiplex PCR; TCRdb stores just in-frame clones and leaves some out. Altogether some 270,000 clones are present, 11% being singletons, with the ten largest covering around 0.017%. Material: naive CD4+ T cells from blood. These receptors were obtained from a man aged 25-45 years with type 1 diabetes.

This clone was counted only a few times. The sample carries other DNA sequences with the same CDR3. The chain joins TRBV7-2 to TRBJ2-5; the D is unclear. CDR1 and CDR2 from the germline V gene are SGHTA and FQGNSA. There are 13 residues in the CDR3. V dropped 1 base and J dropped 2 bases, with 5 bases sitting between them. The CDR3 spells CASSLGVQETQYF. The CDR3, as DNA: TGTGCCAGCAGCTTAGGTGTACAAGAGACCCAGTACTTC. Full variable domain (outside the CDR3, taken from reference TRBV7-2 and TRBJ2-5): GAGVSQSPSNKVTEKGKDVELRCDPISGHTALYWYRQSLGQGLEFLIYFQGNSAPDKSGLPSDRFSAERTGGSVSTLTIQRTQQEDSAVYLCASSLGVQETQYFGPGTRLLVL.

This chain's CDR3 is CASSAGQANTEAFF. CDR3 nucleotide sequence: TGTGCCAGCAGCGCCGGACAGGCGAACACTGAAGCTTTCTTT. V is TRBV9 and J is TRBJ1-1, with 7 bases identical to TRBD1. After removal of 3 bases from V and 1 base from J, the junction contained 3 bases not matched to a gene. The germline V gene has CDR1 SGDLS and CDR2 YYNGEE. CDR3 length equals 14 residues.

This chain links TRBV27 with TRBJ2-3; 11 bases align to TRBD2. Trimming took 8 bases from V and 6 from J; bases not matched to a gene: 7. CDR3 length equals 14 residues. CDR1 and CDR2 from the germline V gene are MNHEY and SMNVEV (reference sequence). The CDR3 nucleotides are TGTGCCAGCTCCCTAGCGGGGGGAAGTGATACGCAGTATTTT. Its protein product is CASSLAGGSDTQYF.

V gene TRBV9 combines with J gene TRBJ1-5; D is unresolved. Germline CDR1 SGDLS, CDR2 YYNGEE. Trimming left V 1 base short and J 2 bases short, with 10 bases between. The CDR3 consists of 15 residues. Here the CDR3 DNA reads TGTGCCAGCAGCGTAAGTCCAATAGGCAATCAGCCCCAGCATTTT. Its translation: CASSVSPIGNQPQHF.

This clone was seen more than once but under ten times. This chain joins TRBV6-1 and TRBJ1-5, with a possible D match to TRBD1 (5 bases). V shed 6 bases and J shed 7 bases, with 10 bases lying between them. The CDR3 length is 12 residues. Germline V lookup: CDR1 MNHNS, CDR2 SASEGT. CDR3 loop: CASREQEQPQHF. CDR3 DNA sequence: TGTGCCAGCAGAGAACAGGAACAGCCCCAGCATTTT.

This chain joins TRBV25-1 and TRBJ1-6, with 7 bases that match TRBD1. Germline V gives CDR1 MGHDK, CDR2 SYGVNS. This CDR3 has 15 amino acids. Germline trimming cut 1 base from V and 10 bases from J; bases unmatched to any gene: 7. As DNA, the CDR3 is TGTGCCAGCAGTGAATTTCGACAGGGTGAATCACCCCTCCACTTT. This sequence encodes CASSEFRQGESPLHF.

The chain joins TRBV6-1 to TRBJ2-3; maybe TRBD2 (5 bases). V was shortened by 10 bases and J by 1 base, with 15 bases between the two germline ends. This CDR3 contains 14 residues. Germline V gene lookup returns CDR1 MNHNS and CDR2 SASEGT. The CDR3 bases are TGTGCCACCACCCTTGGACTGGGCACAGATACGCAGTATTTT. Its protein product is CATTLGLGTDTQYF.

This clone appeared a few times. This chain uses TRBV19 with TRBJ2-6; weak D call: TRBD1 (6 bases). V shed 7 bases and J shed 1 base, with 8 bases lying between them. The CDR3 loop spans 14 amino acids. Germline V gene sequence: CDR1 LNHDA, CDR2 SQIVND (reference sequence). CDR3 protein: CASNTGSGANVLTF. The CDR3, as DNA: TGTGCCAGTAACACAGGGTCTGGGGCCAACGTCCTGACTTTC.

The CDR3 nucleotides are TGTGCCAGCAGCCAACTAGCGGGGGTTTCCGGGGAGCTGTTTTTT. Its protein product is CASSQLAGVSGELFF. The chain recombines TRBV7-6 with TRBJ2-2, with 11 bases fitting TRBD2. The CDR3 contains 15 residues. Looked up from germline, CDR1 is SGHVS and CDR2 is FNYEAQ. With V trimmed by 5 bases and J by 6 bases, 5 bases remained unmatched.

This clone was recorded a few times. The genes are TRBV4-1 and TRBJ2-1; D call uncertain. Germline CDR1 MGHRA, CDR2 YSYEKL. This CDR3 comprises 14 residues. With 4 bases removed from V and 3 bases from J, the gap between germline ends came to 10 bases. The CDR3 DNA follows: TGCGCCAGCAGCCCACGGAGAGACTACAATGAGCAGTTCTTC. It translates to CASSPRRDYNEQFF.

The chain joins TRBV2 to TRBJ2-5, with 9 nucleotides matching TRBD2. CDR1 SNHLY and CDR2 FYNNEI come from the germline V gene. The V gene end was trimmed by 9 bases and the J gene end by 1 base; junction bases not matched to a gene: 9. The CDR3 extends over 15 amino acids. CDR3 loop: CARGRLAARQETQYF. CDR3 bases: TGTGCCAGGGGAAGACTAGCGGCTCGCCAAGAGACCCAGTACTTC.

The chain couples TRBV7-2 to TRBJ2-2, with 9 bases identical to TRBD2. J gave up 4 bases and V 5 bases, and 8 bases lay outside the gene matches. The CDR3 is 16 residues long. The germline V gene encodes CDR1 SGHTA and CDR2 FQGNSA. The CDR3 nucleotides read TGTGCCAGCAGCGGAATTCTAGCGGGGCTCACCGGGGAGCTGTTTTTT. It codes for CASSGILAGLTGELFF.

This clone was seen a few times. The chain combines TRBV11-2 with TRBJ1-2; D is undetermined. V lost 2 bases to trimming and J lost 4 bases, with 14 bases between them. The CDR3 runs to 15 residues. Germline values: CDR1 SGHAT, CDR2 FQNNGV. CDR3 coding DNA: TGTGCCAGCAGCTTACCGGCGGGGTTCGGCTATGGCTACACCTTC. Translated: CASSLPAGFGYGYTF.